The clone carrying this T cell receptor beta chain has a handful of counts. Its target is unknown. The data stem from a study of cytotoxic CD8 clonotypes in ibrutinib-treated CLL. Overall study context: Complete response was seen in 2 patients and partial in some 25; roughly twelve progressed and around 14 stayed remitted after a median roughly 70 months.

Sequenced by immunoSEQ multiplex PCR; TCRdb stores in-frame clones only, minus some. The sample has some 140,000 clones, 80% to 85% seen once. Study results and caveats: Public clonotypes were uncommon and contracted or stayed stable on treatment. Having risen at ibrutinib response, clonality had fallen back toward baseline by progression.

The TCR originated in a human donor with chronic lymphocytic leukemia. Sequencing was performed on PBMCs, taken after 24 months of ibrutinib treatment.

The CDR3 loop is CASSSGLAAETQYF. The CDR3, as DNA: TGTGCCAGCAGCTCGGGACTAGCAGCAGAGACCCAGTACTTC. This rearrangement joins TRBV7-9 to TRBJ2-5, with TRBD2 matching over 9 bases. After removal of 4 bases from V and 4 bases from J, the junction contained 4 bases not matched to a gene. Germline-derived CDR1 and CDR2 are SEHNR and FQNEAQ (reference sequence). The CDR3 length is 14 residues.